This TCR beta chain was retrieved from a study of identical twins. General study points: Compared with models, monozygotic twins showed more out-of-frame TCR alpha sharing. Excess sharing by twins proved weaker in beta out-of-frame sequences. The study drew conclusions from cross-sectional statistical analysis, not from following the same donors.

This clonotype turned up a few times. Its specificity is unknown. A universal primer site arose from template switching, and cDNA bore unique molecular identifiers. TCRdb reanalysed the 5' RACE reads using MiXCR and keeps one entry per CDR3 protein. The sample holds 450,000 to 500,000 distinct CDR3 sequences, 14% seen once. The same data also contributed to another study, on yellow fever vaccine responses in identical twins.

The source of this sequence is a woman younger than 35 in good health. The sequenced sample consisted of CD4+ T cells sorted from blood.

CDR3 in DNA: TGTGCCAGCATCACCCCGGGGCGCAGAGCTTTCTTT. It encodes CASITPGRRAFF. This chain joins TRBV12-3 or TRBV12-4 and TRBJ1-1, with D perhaps TRBD1 (5 bases). V lost 7 bases to trimming and J lost 10 bases, with 16 bases between them. This CDR3 is 12 amino acids long.